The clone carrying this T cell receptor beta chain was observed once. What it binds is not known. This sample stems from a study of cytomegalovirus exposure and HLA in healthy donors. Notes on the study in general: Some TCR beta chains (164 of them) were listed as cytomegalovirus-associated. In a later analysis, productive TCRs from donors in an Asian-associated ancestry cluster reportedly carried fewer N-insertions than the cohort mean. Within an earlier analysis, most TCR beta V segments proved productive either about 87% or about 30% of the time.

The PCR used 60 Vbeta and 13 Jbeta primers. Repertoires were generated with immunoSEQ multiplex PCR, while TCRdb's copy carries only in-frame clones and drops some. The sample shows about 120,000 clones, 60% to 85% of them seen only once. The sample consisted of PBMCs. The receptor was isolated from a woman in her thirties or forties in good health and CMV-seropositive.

The CDR3 nucleotides are TGTGCCAGCAGCGTAGCTGGGGACATCTTACTCTACGAGCAGTACTTC. It codes for CASSVAGDILLYEQYF. This chain joins TRBV9 and TRBJ2-7, with D tentatively TRBD1 (6 bases). The germline gives CDR1 SGDLS, CDR2 YYNGEE. Trimming took off 0 bases at V and 3 bases at J, with 16 bases between the two ends. This CDR3 is built from 16 residues.